Described below is a single TCR beta chain sequence and its context. The antigen is undetermined. These data belong to a study of T cell repertoires in cytomegalovirus infection. Study conclusions and caveats: Cumulative public TCR beta family frequency identified CMV carriers with the relevant HLA.

TCRdb passed the reads through MiXCR, listing each CDR3 protein once. The table includes 650,000 to 900,000 distinct CDR3 sequences, less than 35% detected once. The receptor's source is a human donor in good health (CMV status not recorded). Some clones in this sample may be carry-over from other donors' samples. The material was cultured CD8+ T cells from PBMCs, obtained from culture after CMV antigen stimulation.

The CDR3 loop reads CATSIPGRGTHNEQFF. CDR3 nucleotide sequence: TGTGCCACCAGCATACCCGGCAGGGGAACACACAATGAGCAGTTCTTC. The chain is built from TRBV15 and TRBJ2-1, with D possibly being TRBD1 (6 bases). CDR3 length: 16 amino acids. The V and J ends lost 4 bases and 5 bases respectively, with 18 bases between them. CDR1 and CDR2 from the germline V gene are LNHNV and YYDKDF (reference sequence).